The clone carrying this TCR beta chain was recorded a few times. The entry originates in a study of molecular identifiers for immune sequencing clone quantification. The V gene's germline CDR1 is DFQATT and CDR2 SNEGSKA (reference sequence). V lost 3 bases to trimming and J lost 0 bases, with 12 bases between them. CDR3 length: 14 amino acids. TCRdb reprocessed the PCR reads via MiXCR and lists one record per CDR3 protein. The sample has a few hundred thousand distinct CDR3 sequences, over 20% seen once; the top ten hold 0.84%. The chain carries TRBV20-1 and TRBJ2-7, with D tentatively TRBD2 (6 bases). The clonotype comes from a human donor in good health. Some libraries in this study had Jurkat cell RNA spiked in. Material: naive CD8+ T cells from blood, with Jurkat cell RNA spiked in. Subset: FACS-sorted CD8+CD4-CCR7+CD45RA+ naive T cells. CDR3 nucleotide sequence: TGCAGTGCTAGGGGGGAGGCTAGCTCCTACGAGCAGTACTTC. Amino acid sequence: CSARGEASSYEQYF.